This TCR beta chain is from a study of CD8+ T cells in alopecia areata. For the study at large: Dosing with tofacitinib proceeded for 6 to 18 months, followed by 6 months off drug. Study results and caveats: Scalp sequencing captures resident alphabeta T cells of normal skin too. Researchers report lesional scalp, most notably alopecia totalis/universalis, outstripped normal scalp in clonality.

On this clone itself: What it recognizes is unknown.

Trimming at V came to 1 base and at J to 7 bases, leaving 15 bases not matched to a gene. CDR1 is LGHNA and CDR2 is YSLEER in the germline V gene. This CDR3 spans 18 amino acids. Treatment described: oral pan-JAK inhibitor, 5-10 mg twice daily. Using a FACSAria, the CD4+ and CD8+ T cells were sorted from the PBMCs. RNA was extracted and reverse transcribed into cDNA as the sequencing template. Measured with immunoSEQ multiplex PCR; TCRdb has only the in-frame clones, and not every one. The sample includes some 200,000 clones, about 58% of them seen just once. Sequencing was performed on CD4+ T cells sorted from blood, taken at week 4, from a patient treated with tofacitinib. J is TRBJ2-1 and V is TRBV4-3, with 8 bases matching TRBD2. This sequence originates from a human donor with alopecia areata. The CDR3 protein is CASSQALGSAGGQNEQFF. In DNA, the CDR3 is TGCGCCAGCAGCCAAGCACTCGGGAGTGCGGGGGGCCAGAATGAGCAGTTCTTC.